This TCR beta chain was recorded in a study of control samples from healthy donors and cancer patients. Assay used: immunoSEQ multiplex PCR; TCRdb lists only in-frame clones, some missing. The sample lists approximately 58,000 clones, around 87% occurring once. Trimming stripped 1 base from V and 4 bases from J, with 14 bases between. Germline V lookup: CDR1 SGHRS, CDR2 YFSETQ. This CDR3 comprises 16 residues. This chain connects TRBV5-1 to TRBJ2-2; possibly TRBD2 for D (6 bases). This clonotype was sampled from a woman aged 55-69 years with lung cancer. Sequencing used PBMCs. CDR3 bases: TGCGCCAGCAGCTTGACTCAGGGAGGAATCACCGGGGAGCTGTTTTTT. It is translated as CASSLTQGGITGELFF.